Each of the 17 T cell receptor beta chains below was sequenced from the same sample in a study of PD-1 blockade in classical Hodgkin lymphoma. Profiled with immunoSEQ multiplex PCR; TCRdb holds only in-frame clones, not every one. This sample has approximately 110,000 clones, with about nine tenths found just once. Time point noted: cycle 4 day 1 (C4D1), after about 6 weeks of nivolumab. The patients all showed relapse after autologous stem cell transplantation, while their brentuximab vedotin exposure varied. The sequencing here drew on peripheral blood mononuclear cells (PBMCs), taken before the fourth cycle of nivolumab. The receptors here all came from a human donor with classical Hodgkin lymphoma.

The rearrangement links TRBV29-1 to TRBJ2-1; D is undetermined. The CDR3 contains 12 residues. Trimming took off 7 bases at V and 0 bases at J, with 7 bases between the two ends. CDR1 is SQVTM and CDR2 is ANQGSEA in the germline V gene. The CDR3 region is CSGSRSYNEQFF. The DNA of the CDR3 is TGCAGCGGAAGTCGCTCCTACAATGAGCAGTTCTTC.

This rearrangement joins TRBV11-2 to TRBJ2-3; the D is unclear. Germline V lookup: CDR1 SGHAT, CDR2 FQNNGV. V dropped 3 bases and J dropped 4 bases, with 8 bases sitting between them. This CDR3 comprises 13 residues. In DNA, the CDR3 is TGTGCCAGCAGCTTCGTAGCTTCAGATACGCAGTATTTT. Amino acids: CASSFVASDTQYF. Supplemented by reference TRBV11-2 and TRBJ2-3, the full variable domain reads EAGVAQSPRYKIIEKRQSVAFWCNPISGHATLYWYQQILGQGPKLLIQFQNNGVVDDSQLPKDRFSAERLKGVDSTLKIQPAKLEDSAVYLCASSFVASDTQYFGPGTRLTVL.

This rearrangement joins TRBV28 to TRBJ1-1, with D unresolved. There are 13 residues in the CDR3. V dropped 7 bases and J dropped 1 base, with 10 bases sitting between them. CDR1 and CDR2 from the germline V gene are MDHEN and SYDVKM. The CDR3 is CASTAFGNTEAFF. The CDR3 bases are TGTGCCAGCACCGCCTTCGGGAACACTGAAGCTTTCTTT.

The rearrangement joins TRBV30 to TRBJ2-7, with TRBD2 as a possible D gene (5 bases). Between the trimmed V and J ends, which lost 0 bases and 1 base, there was a span of 16 bases. Germline loops: CDR1 GTSNPN, CDR2 SVGIG (reference sequence). The CDR3 length is 16 residues. CDR3 DNA: TGTGCCTGGAGTGTACTGGTTGGCAGAGGGTCCTACGAGCAGTACTTC. Translation gives CAWSVLVGRGSYEQYF.

The chain recombines TRBV27 with TRBJ1-1, with a weak D call TRBD1 (5 bases). Trimming left V 1 base short and J 0 bases short, with 6 bases between. This CDR3 is built from 14 residues. Germline V gene data show CDR1 as MNHEY and CDR2 as SMNVEV (reference sequence). CDR3 in amino acids: CASSLLGVNTEAFF. The CDR3 DNA follows: TGTGCCAGCAGTTTATTAGGGGTGAACACTGAAGCTTTCTTT.

The chain has TRBV29-1 and TRBJ1-4, with D unclear. CDR3 size: 14 residues. CDR1 is SQVTM and CDR2 is ANQGSEA in the germline V gene. V was trimmed by 5 bases and J by 0 bases, leaving 10 bases between them. For the CDR3, the DNA is TGCAGCGTTACGGACTGGTCAACTAATGAAAAACTGTTTTTT. Translated: CSVTDWSTNEKLFF.

The V and J genes are TRBV19 and TRBJ1-5; D possibly corresponds to TRBD1 (5 bases). Germline CDR1 is LNHDA and CDR2 is SQIVND (reference sequence). The CDR3 length is 13 residues. V dropped 6 bases and J dropped 5 bases, with 11 bases sitting between them. CDR3 loop: CASRGQGDQPQHF. The CDR3 DNA reads as TGTGCCAGTAGAGGGCAGGGTGATCAGCCCCAGCATTTT.

This clone was detected ten times or more. The V and J genes are TRBV5-1 and TRBJ1-2; D is uncertain. Trimming cost V 2 bases and J 7 bases, with 9 bases left between them. In germline, CDR1 is SGHRS, CDR2 YFSETQ. This CDR3 region has 12 residues. The CDR3 sequence: CASSLPNGGYTF. The DNA for the CDR3 is TGCGCCAGCAGCTTACCCAACGGTGGCTACACCTTC.

The chain links TRBV27 to TRBJ1-2, with D unclear. The V end was cut by 6 bases, the J end by 0 bases, with 8 bases between. The germline V gene encodes CDR1 MNHEY and CDR2 SMNVEV (reference sequence). The CDR3 has 13 residues. In DNA, the CDR3 is TGTGCCAGCAGCTCGGACTCTAACTATGGCTACACCTTC. Amino acids: CASSSDSNYGYTF.

The V call is TRBV7-9, the J call TRBJ1-5; D is undetermined. This CDR3 spans 13 amino acids. Trimming took off 5 bases at V and 2 bases at J, with 7 bases between the two ends. Looked up from germline, CDR1 is SEHNR and CDR2 is FQNEAQ (reference sequence). CDR3 sequence: CASSPSRNQPQHF. CDR3 nucleotide sequence: TGTGCCAGCAGCCCCTCGCGCAATCAGCCCCAGCATTTT.

This clone was seen a handful of times. V gene TRBV30 combines with J gene TRBJ1-5, with TRBD1 matching over 9 bases. This CDR3 spans 13 amino acids. CDR1 GTSNPN and CDR2 SVGIG come from the germline V gene (reference sequence). Trimming took 6 bases from V and 4 from J; bases not matched to a gene: 4. CDR3 sequence: CACNRGPNQPQHF. CDR3 bases: TGTGCCTGCAACAGGGGGCCAAATCAGCCCCAGCATTTT.

This clone was seen just once. V usage is TRBV7-2 and J usage is TRBJ2-1; 7 bases line up with TRBD2. This CDR3 spans 15 amino acids. Trimming at V came to 5 bases and at J to 0 bases, leaving 4 bases not matched to a gene. Germline CDR1 SGHTA, CDR2 FQGNSA. The CDR3 is CASSPQRDSYNEQFF. The CDR3 DNA sequence: TGTGCCAGCAGCCCGCAGCGGGACTCCTACAATGAGCAGTTCTTC.

This clone was recorded once. The chain links TRBV5-1 to TRBJ2-5; 7 bases fit TRBD1. Trimming at V came to 0 bases and at J to 2 bases, leaving 4 bases not matched to a gene. Germline-derived CDR1 and CDR2 are SGHRS and YFSETQ. CDR3 length: 15 residues. As DNA, the CDR3 is TGCGCCAGCAGCTTGGGGGGGACAGAACAAGAGACCCAGTACTTC. Translating gives CASSLGGTEQETQYF.

The rearrangement uses TRBV5-1 and TRBJ2-1; 12 bases match TRBD2. Looked up from germline, CDR1 is SGHRS and CDR2 is YFSETQ. The CDR3 loop spans 15 amino acids. V dropped 1 base and J dropped 4; count of bases not matched to a gene: 0. The CDR3 DNA follows: TGCGCCAGCAGCTTGCTAGCGGGAGGGTACAATGAGCAGTTCTTC. Translated: CASSLLAGGYNEQFF.

V usage is TRBV30 and J usage is TRBJ1-1; D is ambiguous. V was shortened by 1 base and J by 1 base, with 7 bases between the two germline ends. Germline loops: CDR1 GTSNPN, CDR2 SVGIG (reference sequence). This CDR3 region has 13 residues. The CDR3 region is CAWSASGNTEAFF. The CDR3 DNA reads TGTGCCTGGAGTGCCTCGGGGAACACTGAAGCTTTCTTT.

This clone is a singleton in its sample. The genes are TRBV15 and TRBJ1-1; D is undetermined. Germline V lookup: CDR1 LNHNV, CDR2 YYDKDF (reference sequence). The CDR3 consists of 13 residues. V lost 5 bases to trimming and J lost 5 bases, with 12 bases between them. The CDR3 region is CATSHPGETEAFF. The CDR3 region has the DNA TGTGCCACCAGCCACCCGGGTGAAACTGAAGCTTTCTTT.

The chain couples TRBV28 to TRBJ1-1; D uncertain. Germline V gene lookup returns CDR1 MDHEN and CDR2 SYDVKM. Trimming removed 2 bases at V and 10 bases at J, with 8 bases between. CDR3 length: 11 amino acids. CDR3 protein: CASSLVGVAFF. DNA of the CDR3: TGTGCCAGCAGTTTAGTCGGGGTAGCTTTCTTT.